These 5 T cell receptor beta chains share one sample of origin, sequenced in a study of blood T cell repertoires in COVID-19. Sequenced by immunoSEQ multiplex PCR; TCRdb stores in-frame clones only, minus some. The sample holds 88,000 or so clones, 86% seen once. The specimen was peripheral blood. These receptors originate from a man in his fifties or sixties with acute or convalescent COVID-19.

The sample holds one count of this clone. This rearrangement joins TRBV7-9 to TRBJ2-3; TRBD1 matches 7 bases. With 5 bases clipped from V and 2 bases from J, the junction kept 7 bases outside the gene matches. The CDR3 totals 15 residues. Germline V gene lookup returns CDR1 SEHNR and CDR2 FQNEAQ (reference sequence). In nucleotides, the CDR3 is TGTGCCAGCAGCGCTACAGGGGCGGTCACAGATACGCAGTATTTT. Residues: CASSATGAVTDTQYF.

The chain employs TRBV7-2 and TRBJ1-1; 8 bases match TRBD1. Germline V CDR1 and CDR2: SGHTA, FQGNSA. With V trimmed by 2 bases and J by 4 bases, 3 bases remained unmatched. This CDR3 comprises 14 residues. In DNA form, the CDR3 reads TGTGCCAGCAGCTTAACAGGGGGGGGCACTGAAGCTTTCTTT. The encoded protein is CASSLTGGGTEAFF.

This clone was recorded once. The chain employs TRBV5-1 and TRBJ1-3; 7 bases align to TRBD1. There are 16 residues in the CDR3. The J segment lost 0 bases and the V segment lost 4 bases, leaving 7 bases of the junction unmatched. Germline-derived CDR1 and CDR2 are SGHRS and YFSETQ. This chain's CDR3 is CASSPRGDSSGNTIYF. CDR3 coding DNA: TGCGCCAGCAGCCCCAGGGGGGATAGCTCTGGAAACACCATATATTTT.

A remark on this clone: A read error may produce the germline difference seen at one junction end. The chain is built from TRBV12-3 or TRBV12-4 and TRBJ1-4; D unclear. CDR3 length: 12 amino acids. The CDR3 DNA is TGTGCCAGCAGTACCCAGACGACGGGAGGGCAGTTT. Amino acid sequence: CASSTQTTGGQF.

The gene calls are TRBV7-2 and TRBJ2-7, with D maybe TRBD2 (6 bases). V gave up 1 base and J gave up 0 bases, with 7 bases separating them. The CDR3 sequence is 14 residues long. CDR1 and CDR2 (germline): SGHTA, FQGNSA. The CDR3 protein is CASSLGGVSYEQYF. CDR3 DNA: TGTGCCAGCAGCTTAGGCGGGGTCTCCTACGAGCAGTACTTC.